These 25 T cell receptor beta chains share one sample of origin, sequenced in a study of T cell responses to AZD1222 COVID-19 vaccine. The data were produced by immunoSEQ multiplex PCR, yet TCRdb's version contains in-frame clones alone and is incomplete. The sample has 110,000 or so clones, roughly 90% seen once; the top ten hold 2.5%. Sequencing used peripheral blood, obtained on day 0 of AZD1222 vaccination. The source of these receptors is an adult in good health.

The chain couples TRBV28 to TRBJ2-3; D not certain. Germline assignment: CDR1 MDHEN and CDR2 SYDVKM. V was trimmed by 6 bases and J by 4 bases, leaving 14 bases between them. This CDR3 comprises 14 residues. CDR3 amino acids: CASRSAPAADTQYF. CDR3 in DNA: TGTGCCAGCAGGTCGGCCCCAGCAGCAGATACGCAGTATTTT.

The chain is built from TRBV6-4 and TRBJ2-7, with D possibly TRBD2 on 5 matching bases. Looked up from germline, CDR1 is MRHNA and CDR2 is SNTAGT. V was cut by 8 bases and J by 0 bases, with 20 bases left in between. The CDR3 contains 16 residues. The DNA of the CDR3 is TGTGCCAGCGGTCCGAGGGTTTCCGACCCCTCCTACGAGCAGTACTTC. Encoded protein: CASGPRVSDPSYEQYF.

V gene TRBV2 combines with J gene TRBJ2-1; D remains unclear. The CDR3 totals 14 residues. Germline CDR1 and CDR2: SNHLY and FYNNEI. V shed 8 bases and J shed 1 base, with 12 bases lying between them. CDR3 amino acids: CASCRMESYNEQFF. In DNA form, the CDR3 reads TGTGCCAGCTGCAGAATGGAGTCCTACAATGAGCAGTTCTTC.

CDR3: CASSLVQGSTEAFF. DNA of the CDR3: TGCGCCAGCAGCTTGGTTCAGGGTTCGACTGAAGCTTTCTTT. The chain carries TRBV5-1 and TRBJ1-1; a possible D gene is TRBD1 (5 bases). There are 14 residues in the CDR3. V dropped 0 bases and J dropped 5 bases, with 11 bases sitting between them. Per germline, CDR1 SGHRS and CDR2 YFSETQ.

A single count supports this clone. The V and J genes are TRBV5-1 and TRBJ1-1; tentative D call: TRBD1 (6 bases). The CDR3 runs 13 residues. V lost 6 bases and J 5 bases, leaving 14 bases between the germline ends. Germline values: CDR1 SGHRS, CDR2 YFSETQ. The CDR3 region is CASTEQGGTEAFF. CDR3 DNA sequence: TGCGCCAGCACTGAACAAGGGGGAACTGAAGCTTTCTTT.

The chain combines TRBV27 with TRBJ2-7; D is possibly TRBD1 (5 bases). CDR3 length: 14 residues. The germline V gene encodes CDR1 MNHEY and CDR2 SMNVEV (reference sequence). V gave up 10 bases and J gave up 4 bases, with 20 bases separating them. CDR3 protein: CATKEASRAYEQYF. CDR3 in DNA: TGTGCCACCAAAGAGGCCTCCAGGGCTTACGAGCAGTACTTC.

The rearrangement links TRBV11-1 to TRBJ2-5; 8 bases map to TRBD2. With V trimmed by 7 bases and J by 6 bases, 4 bases remained unmatched. Germline V lookup: CDR1 SGHAT, CDR2 FQDESV (reference sequence). This CDR3 has 12 residues. The CDR3, as DNA: TGTGCCAGCACCCTTAGCGGGAAGACCCAGTACTTC. This translates into CASTLSGKTQYF.

This chain links TRBV23-1 with TRBJ2-5, with no clear D. TRBV23-1 is marked as an open reading frame, function uncertain. The CDR3 length is 14 residues. V dropped 1 base and J dropped 5 bases, with 11 bases sitting between them. CDR3 sequence (DNA): TGCGCCAGCAGTCAATTACCAGGCAGGGAGACCCAGTACTTC. Translation: CASSQLPGRETQYF.

In this sample, this clone turned up a few times. The rearrangement links TRBV7-9 to TRBJ2-7; TRBD1 aligns across 9 bases. Germline-derived CDR1 and CDR2 are SEHNR and FQNEAQ (reference sequence). The CDR3 covers 14 residues. V lost 4 bases, J lost 2 bases, and 3 bases stayed unmatched. This CDR3 reads CASSSGTGTYEQYF. CDR3 bases: TGTGCCAGCAGCTCAGGGACAGGGACCTACGAGCAGTACTTC.

V and J are TRBV15 and TRBJ1-2; TRBD1 matches at 9 bases. Per germline, CDR1 LNHNV and CDR2 YYDKDF (reference sequence). V lost 0 bases, J lost 5 bases, and 13 bases stayed unmatched. The CDR3 sequence is 18 residues long. CDR3 residues: CATSRDRGQGVTGYGYTF. The CDR3 coding sequence is TGTGCCACCAGCAGAGACCGGGGACAGGGTGTAACGGGTTATGGCTACACCTTC. The variable domain in full, with the rest retrieved from reference TRBV15 and TRBJ1-2, is DAMVIQNPRYQVTQFGKPVTLSCSQTLNHNVMYWYQQKSSQAPKLLFHYYDKDFNNEADTPDNFQSRRPNTSFCFLDIRSPGLGDTAMYLCATSRDRGQGVTGYGYTFGSGTRLTVV.

This clone came up once. This chain joins TRBV19 and TRBJ2-1; 7 bases are shared with TRBD1. From germline, CDR1 is LNHDA and CDR2 SQIVND (reference sequence). This CDR3 spans 13 amino acids. The trim removed 1 base at V and 10 bases at J, leaving 4 bases unmatched. The CDR3 sequence is CASSIVRQGEQFF. As DNA, the CDR3 is TGTGCCAGTAGTATAGTCCGACAGGGAGAGCAGTTCTTC.

This sequence joins TRBV5-6 and TRBJ1-6; D not resolved. The ends were cut back, 5 bases at V and 8 bases at J, with 17 bases in the middle. CDR1 is SGHDT and CDR2 is YYEEEE in the germline V gene. The CDR3 is made up of 15 amino acids. CDR3: CASSFHPTGDSPLHF. CDR3 bases: TGTGCCAGCAGTTTCCACCCGACGGGAGATTCACCCCTCCACTTT.

This chain connects TRBV3-1 (or the pseudogene TRBV3-2) to TRBJ1-3; D unresolved. Trimming left V 0 bases short and J 0 bases short, with 12 bases between. This CDR3 has 17 residues. The germline V gene has CDR1 LGHDT and CDR2 YNNKEL (reference sequence). The CDR3 region is CASSQDSVSRSGNTIYF. CDR3 bases: TGTGCCAGCAGCCAAGATTCAGTATCCCGCTCTGGAAACACCATATATTTT.

V gene TRBV6-1 combines with J gene TRBJ1-2; no reliable D call. The CDR3 length is 13 residues. Trimming stripped 3 bases from V and 10 bases from J, with 15 bases between. From germline, CDR1 is MNHNS and CDR2 SASEGT. The CDR3 reads CASSELRAVDYTF. In nucleotides, the CDR3 is TGTGCCAGCAGTGAGTTGCGGGCGGTGGACTACACCTTC.

CDR3 region: CASSLNGGDNTEAFF. The CDR3 nucleotides are TGTGCCAGTAGTCTAAACGGTGGAGATAACACTGAAGCTTTCTTT. The rearrangement joins TRBV19 to TRBJ1-1; D remains ambiguous. V was cut by 5 bases and J by 2 bases, with 15 bases left in between. CDR3 length: 15 amino acids. Germline V gene data show CDR1 as LNHDA and CDR2 as SQIVND (reference sequence). Looking up the rest from reference TRBV19 and TRBJ1-1 gives the full variable domain: DGGITQSPKYLFRKEGQNVTLSCEQNLNHDAMYWYRQDPGQGLRLIYYSQIVNDFQKGDIAEGYSVSREKKESFPLTVTSAQKNPTAFYLCASSLNGGDNTEAFFGQGTRLTVV.

DNA of the CDR3: TGTGCCAGCAGCCGTCGGGACCTTTCCTACAATGAGCAGTTCTTC. Its protein is CASSRRDLSYNEQFF. V is TRBV3-1 (or the pseudogene TRBV3-2) and J is TRBJ2-1, with D perhaps matching TRBD1 or TRBD2 (5 bases each). Germline assignment: CDR1 LGHDT and CDR2 YNNKEL (reference sequence). CDR3 length equals 15 residues. With 4 bases removed from V and 1 base from J, the gap between germline ends came to 11 bases.

This clone showed up just a few times. This chain connects TRBV28 to TRBJ2-2, with unresolved D. V shed 2 bases and J shed 6 bases, with 10 bases lying between them. This CDR3 spans 14 amino acids. Germline lookup yields CDR1 MDHEN and CDR2 SYDVKM. DNA for the CDR3: TGTGCCAGCAGTTTAGTTTATCTTCCCGGGGAGCTGTTTTTT. It specifies CASSLVYLPGELFF. The full variable domain, its missing parts supplied by reference TRBV28 and TRBJ2-2, is DVKVTQSSRYLVKRTGEKVFLECVQDMDHENMFWYRQDPGLGLRLIYFSYDVKMKEKGDIPEGYSVSREKKERFSLILESASTNQTSMYLCASSLVYLPGELFFGEGSRLTVL.

The chain has TRBV4-3 and TRBJ2-1; the D gene is possibly TRBD2 (5 bases). The CDR3 has 17 residues. Germline V gene lookup returns CDR1 LGHNA and CDR2 YSLEER. Trimming cost V 3 bases and J 0 bases, with 15 bases left between them. CDR3 residues: CASSQGIAQSSYNEQFF. The CDR3 DNA reads as TGCGCCAGCAGCCAGGGCATAGCGCAGAGCTCCTACAATGAGCAGTTCTTC.

V is TRBV5-1 and J is TRBJ2-1, with 8 bases matching TRBD1. This CDR3 comprises 15 residues. The germline V gene has CDR1 SGHRS and CDR2 YFSETQ. The V segment lost 4 bases and the J segment 2 bases; nucleotides outside the gene matches: 5. In DNA form, the CDR3 reads TGCGCCAGCAGCCCCATGGACAGGGCCTACAATGAGCAGTTCTTC. This sequence encodes CASSPMDRAYNEQFF.

This chain links TRBV19 with TRBJ2-1; 8 positions match TRBD2. The J segment lost 4 bases and the V segment lost 6 bases, leaving 8 bases of the junction unmatched. CDR1 LNHDA and CDR2 SQIVND come from the germline V gene (reference sequence). This CDR3 is 15 amino acids long. The CDR3 is CASRRLAGSYNEQFF. The CDR3 DNA reads TGTGCCAGTAGGAGATTAGCGGGGTCGTACAATGAGCAGTTCTTC. The full variable domain, with the rest looked up from reference TRBV19 and TRBJ2-1, is DGGITQSPKYLFRKEGQNVTLSCEQNLNHDAMYWYRQDPGQGLRLIYYSQIVNDFQKGDIAEGYSVSREKKESFPLTVTSAQKNPTAFYLCASRRLAGSYNEQFFGPGTRLTVL.

This clone was counted only a few times. The rearrangement joins TRBV7-2 to TRBJ1-1; D gene uncertain. Germline assignment: CDR1 SGHTA and CDR2 FQGNSA. V was trimmed by 4 bases and J by 0 bases, leaving 12 bases between them. The CDR3 is 15 amino acids. The CDR3 coding sequence is TGTGCCAGCAGCTACCGGCCCATTCTGAACACTGAAGCTTTCTTT. Protein product: CASSYRPILNTEAFF.

In this sample, this clone turned up once. The chain carries TRBV29-1 and TRBJ1-1; TRBD1 matches at 8 bases. The CDR3 length is 14 residues. The V segment lost 5 bases and the J segment 1 base; nucleotides outside the gene matches: 6. Per germline, CDR1 SQVTM and CDR2 ANQGSEA. The CDR3 coding sequence is TGCAGCGTTCGACAGGGGTTACAGAACACTGAAGCTTTCTTT. Translated, it gives CSVRQGLQNTEAFF.

The chain combines TRBV11-3 with TRBJ2-5; unclear D gene. Trimming took 2 bases from V and 4 from J, leaving 17 bases between them. CDR1 is SGHNT, CDR2 YENEEA, per germline. The CDR3 consists of 16 residues. The CDR3 sequence: CASSLSSGSWVETQYF. CDR3 bases: TGTGCCAGCAGCTTAAGTTCGGGCAGTTGGGTAGAGACCCAGTACTTC.

The V gene is TRBV20-1, the J gene TRBJ1-5; D remains unclear. Trimming shortened V by 7 bases and J by 7 bases, and 8 bases separated the two germline ends. The CDR3 has 10 residues. The germline CDR1 and CDR2 sequences are DFQATT and SNEGSKA (reference sequence). DNA of the CDR3: TGCAGTGTGGAAGGCCAGCCCCAGCATTTT. This translates into CSVEGQPQHF.

The chain is built from TRBV6-5 and TRBJ2-3; 8 bases are a match to TRBD2. Germline CDR1 MNHEY, CDR2 SVGAGI. This CDR3 contains 13 residues. J lost 7 bases, V lost 6 bases, and 6 bases had no gene match. The CDR3 spells CASSGGVRNTQYF. The CDR3 DNA sequence: TGTGCCAGCAGCGGGGGGGTCAGGAATACGCAGTATTTT.